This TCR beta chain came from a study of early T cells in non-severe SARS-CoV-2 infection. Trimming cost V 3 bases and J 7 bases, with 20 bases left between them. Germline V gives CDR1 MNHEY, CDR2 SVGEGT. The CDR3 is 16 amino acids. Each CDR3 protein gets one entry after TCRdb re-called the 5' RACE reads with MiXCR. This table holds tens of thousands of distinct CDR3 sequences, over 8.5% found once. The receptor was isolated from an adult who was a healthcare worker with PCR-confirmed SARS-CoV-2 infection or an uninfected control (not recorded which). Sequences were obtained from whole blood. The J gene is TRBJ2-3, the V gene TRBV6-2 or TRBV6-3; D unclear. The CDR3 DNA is TGTGCCAGCAGTTATAGGGCCTCGTCACTCCCTAATACGCAGTATTTT. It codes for CASSYRASSLPNTQYF.